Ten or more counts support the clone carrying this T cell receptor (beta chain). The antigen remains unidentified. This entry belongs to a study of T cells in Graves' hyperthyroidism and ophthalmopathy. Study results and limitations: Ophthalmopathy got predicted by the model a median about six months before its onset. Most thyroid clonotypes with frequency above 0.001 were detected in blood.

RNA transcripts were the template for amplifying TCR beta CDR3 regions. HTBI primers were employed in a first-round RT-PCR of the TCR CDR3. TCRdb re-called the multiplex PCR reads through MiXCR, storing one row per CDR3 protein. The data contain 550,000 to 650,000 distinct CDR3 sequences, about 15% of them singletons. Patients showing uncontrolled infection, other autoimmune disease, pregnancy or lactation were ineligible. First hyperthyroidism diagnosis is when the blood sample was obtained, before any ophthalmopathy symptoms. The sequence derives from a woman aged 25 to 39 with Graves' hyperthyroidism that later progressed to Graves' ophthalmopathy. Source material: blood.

Here the CDR3 DNA reads TGTGCCAGCAGTTTCGGATTGATAAGCAATCAGCCCCAGCATTTT. This translates into CASSFGLISNQPQHF. This chain links TRBV12-3 or TRBV12-4 with TRBJ1-5; D is unclear. The CDR3 covers 15 residues. Trimming pared 3 bases from V and 1 base from J, leaving 10 bases between.